This TCR beta chain originates from a study of CD8+ T cells in alopecia areata. Overall study: Tofacitinib therapy lasting 6 to 18 months was followed by 6 months off drug. Regarding the study as a whole: Scalp clonality, together with expanded CD8+ clones among the top 100, fell significantly with tofacitinib. In blood and scalp, many expanded lesional clones persisted during tofacitinib.

V lost 5 bases to trimming and J lost 0 bases, with 10 bases between them. Per germline, CDR1 SEHNR and CDR2 FQNEAQ (reference sequence). The CDR3 is 14 residues long. Comment on this clone: Its specificity is not known.

RNA, once extracted, was reverse transcribed into cDNA for use as the sequencing template. The assay was immunoSEQ multiplex PCR, and TCRdb's table has in-frame clones only and misses some. The table lists about 120,000 clones, about 50% of them singletons. Treatment given: oral pan-JAK inhibitor, 5-10 mg twice daily. The sequenced sample was CD4+ T cells sorted from blood, obtained at week 4, from a patient treated with tofacitinib. This chain links TRBV7-9 with TRBJ1-1; unclear D gene. The TCR sequence derives from a human donor with alopecia areata. The CDR3 here is CASSQNTLNTEAFF. In DNA, the CDR3 is TGTGCCAGCAGCCAAAATACCTTGAACACTGAAGCTTTCTTT.